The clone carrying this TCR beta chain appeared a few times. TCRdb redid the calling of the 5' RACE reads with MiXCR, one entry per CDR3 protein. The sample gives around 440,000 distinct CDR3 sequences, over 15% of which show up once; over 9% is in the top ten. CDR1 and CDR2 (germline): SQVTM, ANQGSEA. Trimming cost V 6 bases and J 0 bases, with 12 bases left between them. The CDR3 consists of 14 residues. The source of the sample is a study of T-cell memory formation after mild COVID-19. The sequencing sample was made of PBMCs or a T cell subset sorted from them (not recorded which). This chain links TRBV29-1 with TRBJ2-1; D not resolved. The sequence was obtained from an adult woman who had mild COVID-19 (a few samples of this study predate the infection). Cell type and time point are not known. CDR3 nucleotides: TGCAGCGTGTCACCTGTACGCTCCTACAATGAGCAGTTCTTC. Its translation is CSVSPVRSYNEQFF.